A single sample is the source of the 6 T cell receptor beta chains below, sequenced in a study of blood T cell repertoires in COVID-19. Only in-frame clones appear in the TCRdb table, and some are missing; sequencing was by immunoSEQ multiplex PCR. In the table there are around 200,000 clones, around 88% of which are singletons. Sequencing was carried out using peripheral blood. The source of these receptors is a man in his fifties with active or convalescent COVID-19.

The genes are TRBV30 and TRBJ2-3, with D possibly being TRBD2 (6 bases). CDR3 length equals 14 residues. The ends were cut back, 2 bases at V and 2 bases at J, with 11 bases in the middle. Germline V gives CDR1 GTSNPN, CDR2 SVGIG (reference sequence). The CDR3 region has the DNA TGTGCCTGGAGTAATGGAGGGCCCACAGATACGCAGTATTTT. Translating it yields CAWSNGGPTDTQYF. The complete variable domain, with remaining parts taken from reference TRBV30 and TRBJ2-3, reads SQTIHQWPATLVQPVGSPLSLECTVEGTSNPNLYWYRQAAGRGLQLLFYSVGIGQISSEVPQNLSASRPQDRQFILSSKKLLLSDSGFYLCAWSNGGPTDTQYFGPGTRLTVL.

This clone has a handful of counts. This chain's CDR3 is CASNRGPGNTIYF. The CDR3 DNA follows: TGTGCCAGTAACAGGGGCCCTGGAAACACCATATATTTT. V and J are TRBV19 and TRBJ1-3, with 7 bases aligning to TRBD1. The germline V gene encodes CDR1 LNHDA and CDR2 SQIVND (reference sequence). Trimming at V came to 7 bases and at J to 2 bases, leaving 2 bases not matched to a gene. This CDR3 region has 13 residues.

The V call is TRBV10-3, the J call TRBJ2-7; TRBD2 aligns across 7 bases. V lost 7 bases, J lost 6 bases, and 15 bases stayed unmatched. Germline values: CDR1 ENHRY, CDR2 SYGVKD. The CDR3 spans 15 residues. The CDR3 coding sequence is TGTGCCATCACCCGGAGGGTGGCGGGAGAGGGCGAGCAGTACTTC. Translated: CAITRRVAGEGEQYF.

V is TRBV24-1 and J is TRBJ1-2, with D uncertain. V lost 3 bases to trimming and J lost 4 bases, with 8 bases between them. CDR3 length equals 13 residues. The germline CDR1 and CDR2 sequences are KGHDR and SFDVKD. CDR3 sequence: CATSDEGGYGYTF. Here the CDR3 DNA reads TGTGCCACCAGTGATGAGGGCGGCTATGGCTACACCTTC.

The chain is built from TRBV11-1 and TRBJ2-1; D remains unclear. Germline CDR1 SGHAT, CDR2 FQDESV (reference sequence). The CDR3 sequence is 13 residues long. The germline V and J ends were trimmed by 1 base and 7 bases, with 8 bases remaining between them. The CDR3 DNA is TGTGCCAGCAGCTTAGAACTACCGAATGAGCAGTTCTTC. Translation gives CASSLELPNEQFF.

The rearrangement joins TRBV28 to TRBJ1-2; 7 bases are a match to TRBD1. Germline V CDR1 and CDR2: MDHEN, SYDVKM. V lost 1 base, J lost 8 bases, and 10 bases stayed unmatched. CDR3 length equals 15 residues. CDR3 residues: CASSLLGTDLGGYTF. The DNA for the CDR3 is TGTGCCAGCAGTTTATTAGGGACAGACCTCGGGGGCTACACCTTC.